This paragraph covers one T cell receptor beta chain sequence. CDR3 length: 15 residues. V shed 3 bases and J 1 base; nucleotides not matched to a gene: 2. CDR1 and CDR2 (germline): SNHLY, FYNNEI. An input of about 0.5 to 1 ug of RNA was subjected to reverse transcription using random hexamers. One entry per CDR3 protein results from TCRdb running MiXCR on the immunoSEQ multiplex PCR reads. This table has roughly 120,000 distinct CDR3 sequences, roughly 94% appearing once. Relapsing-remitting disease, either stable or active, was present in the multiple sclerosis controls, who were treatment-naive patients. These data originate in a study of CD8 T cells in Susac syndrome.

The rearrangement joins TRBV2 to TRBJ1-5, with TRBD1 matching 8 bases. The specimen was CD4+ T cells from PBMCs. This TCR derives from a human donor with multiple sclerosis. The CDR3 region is CASSDYRGSNQPQHF. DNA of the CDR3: TGTGCCAGCAGTGATTACAGGGGGAGCAATCAGCCCCAGCATTTT. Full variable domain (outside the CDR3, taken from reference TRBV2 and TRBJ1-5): EPEVTQTPSHQVTQMGQEVILRCVPISNHLYFYWYRQILGQKVEFLVSFYNNEISEKSEIFDDQFSVERPDGSNFTLKIRSTKLEDSAMYFCASSDYRGSNQPQHFGDGTRLSIL.